This entry lists 30 T cell receptor beta chains sequenced from one sample in a study of CD8+CD57+ T cells in acquired aplastic anemia. The template for TCR beta VDJ and CDR3 sequence profiling was genomic DNA. TCRdb re-derived calls from the reads in MiXCR, one entry per CDR3 protein. Here the sample spans tens of thousands of distinct CDR3 sequences, about two thirds being singletons. The sample was sorted CD4+, CD8+, or CD8+CD57+ T cells (not recorded which) from PBMCs. Every receptor here comes from a human donor in good health, serving as a control.

J is TRBJ1-5 and V is TRBV7-2, with D possibly being TRBD1 (6 bases). This CDR3 comprises 14 residues. Between the trimmed V and J ends, which lost 2 bases and 6 bases, there was a span of 11 bases. Germline loops: CDR1 SGHTA, CDR2 FQGNSA. The CDR3 sequence is CASSLKAGAQPQHF. CDR3 in DNA: TGTGCCAGCAGCTTAAAAGCAGGGGCTCAGCCCCAGCATTTT. The full variable domain, rest sourced from reference TRBV7-2 and TRBJ1-5, is GAGVSQSPSNKVTEKGKDVELRCDPISGHTALYWYRQSLGQGLEFLIYFQGNSAPDKSGLPSDRFSAERTGGSVSTLTIQRTQQEDSAVYLCASSLKAGAQPQHFGDGTRLSIL.

About this clonotype itself: In this CDR3 the conserved last residue, phenylalanine or tryptophan, is missing, so a read error is likely. The genes are TRBV28 and TRBJ1-6, with D tentatively TRBD1 (6 bases). Trimming pared 6 bases from V and 0 bases from J, leaving 18 bases between. Looked up from germline, CDR1 is MDHEN and CDR2 is SYDVKM. The CDR3 is 18 amino acids. CDR3 protein: CASSRTGTQSSYNSPLHK. The DNA of the CDR3 is TGTGCCAGCAGCCGAACAGGGACCCAAAGCTCCTATAATTCACCCCTCCACAAG.

V is TRBV20-1 and J is TRBJ1-6; the match to TRBD1 covers 9 bases. V was clipped by 0 bases and J by 10 bases; unmatched bases: 10. There are 16 residues in the CDR3. Germline CDR1 reads DFQATT; CDR2 reads SNEGSKA (reference sequence). CDR3 nucleotide sequence: TGCAGTGCTAGAGATATCGAACAGGGGGCAGGGTCACCCCTCCACTTT. It encodes CSARDIEQGAGSPLHF.

This clonotype was picked up one time. The J gene is TRBJ2-7, the V gene TRBV9, with 7 bases that match TRBD1. The CDR3 has 13 amino acids. The germline gives CDR1 SGDLS, CDR2 YYNGEE. J gave up 6 bases and V 4 bases, and 7 bases lay outside the gene matches. CDR3 DNA: TGTGCCAGCAGCACTCGACAGGGATCCGAGCAGTACTTC. Amino acid sequence: CASSTRQGSEQYF.

By sample share, this clonotype is medium-sized. The rearrangement uses TRBV7-8 and TRBJ2-7; D possibly corresponds to TRBD1 (6 bases). Germline V gene lookup returns CDR1 SGHVS and CDR2 FQNEAQ. This CDR3 spans 15 amino acids. The germline V and J ends were trimmed by 1 base and 1 base, with 11 bases remaining between them. The CDR3, as DNA: TGTGCCAGCAGCTTAGTACAGGGACCTTCCTACGAGCAGTACTTC. Translated: CASSLVQGPSYEQYF.

The CDR3: CATSRVGGDASNEQFF. In DNA form, the CDR3 reads TGTGCCACCAGCAGAGTCGGAGGGGACGCTAGCAATGAGCAGTTCTTC. This chain connects TRBV15 to TRBJ2-1, with D perhaps TRBD2 (6 bases). The V end was cut by 1 base, the J end by 6 bases, with 16 bases between. Looked up from germline, CDR1 is LNHNV and CDR2 is YYDKDF (reference sequence). This CDR3 has 16 amino acids.

The V call is TRBV10-3, the J call TRBJ1-6; D gene unclear. CDR3 length: 14 residues. V lost 0 bases and J lost 9, with 9 bases in between. Germline V CDR1 and CDR2: ENHRY, SYGVKD. The CDR3 protein is CAISESNPTSPLHF. Here the CDR3 DNA reads TGTGCCATCAGTGAGTCGAATCCTACTTCACCCCTCCACTTT.

This chain uses TRBV7-2 with TRBJ2-7; TRBD2 might be the D (6 bases). Germline CDR1 reads SGHTA; CDR2 reads FQGNSA. V was trimmed by 1 base and J by 3 bases, leaving 10 bases between them. The CDR3 covers 14 residues. CDR3 sequence (DNA): TGTGCCAGCAGCTTAGGGGGAGGCTTCTACGAGCAGTACGTC. Translating it yields CASSLGGGFYEQYV.

This clonotype is classed as medium-sized. J is TRBJ1-2 and V is TRBV29-1; no reliable D call. V dropped 3 bases and J dropped 2 bases, with 13 bases sitting between them. Per the germline V gene, CDR1 is SQVTM and CDR2 is ANQGSEA. This CDR3 region has 14 residues. The CDR3 DNA reads TGCAGCGTTGAGGGGAAGGCAGCGAACTATGGCTACACCTTC. Protein product: CSVEGKAANYGYTF.

The chain employs TRBV7-3 and TRBJ2-1; TRBD2 matches 8 bases. The J segment lost 4 bases and the V segment lost 5 bases, leaving 10 bases of the junction unmatched. Germline V gene data show CDR1 as SGHTA and CDR2 as FQGTGA. This CDR3 has 16 residues. The CDR3 spells CASSRGASGRYNEQFF. The CDR3, as DNA: TGTGCCAGCAGCCGGGGGGCTAGCGGGCGTTACAATGAGCAGTTCTTC. The whole variable domain, remainder taken from reference TRBV7-3 and TRBJ2-1, is GAGVSQTPSNKVTEKGKYVELRCDPISGHTALYWYRQSLGQGPEFLIYFQGTGAADDSGLPNDRFFAVRPEGSVSTLKIQRTERGDSAVYLCASSRGASGRYNEQFFGPGTRLTVL.

Notes on this clonotype: A read error may produce the germline difference seen at one junction end. This chain joins TRBV9 and TRBJ1-2; maybe TRBD1 (5 bases). CDR1 and CDR2 from the germline V gene are SGDLS and YYNGEE. The CDR3 sequence is 15 residues long. CDR3 in amino acids: CASSDRDPANCGYTF. The CDR3 DNA sequence: TGTGCCAGCAGTGACCGGGACCCAGCTAACTGTGGCTACACCTTC. Based on the CDR3 plus reference TRBV9 and TRBJ1-2, the full variable domain is DSGVTQTPKHLITATGQRVTLRCSPRSGDLSVYWYQQSLDQGLQFLIQYYNGEERAKGNILERFSAQQFPDLHSELNLSSLELGDSALYFCASSDRDPANCGYTFGSGTRLTVV.

This clonotype is classed as medium-sized. CDR3 coding DNA: TGTGCCAGCAGAAATGACAGAGGAAAGGACTACGAGCAGTACTTC. Its translation is CASRNDRGKDYEQYF. V is TRBV7-2 and J is TRBJ2-7; D perhaps matches TRBD1 (5 bases). Trimming shortened V by 6 bases and J by 3 bases, and 18 bases separated the two germline ends. CDR3 length: 15 residues. Germline loops: CDR1 SGHTA, CDR2 FQGNSA.

In its sample, this clonotype was seen a few times. The rearrangement uses TRBV7-2 and TRBJ2-3; TRBD1 is a possible D gene (5 bases). This CDR3 region has 13 residues. V was shortened by 3 bases and J by 1 base, with 5 bases between the two germline ends. Germline V lookup: CDR1 SGHTA, CDR2 FQGNSA. CDR3 sequence reads: CASSFRGTDTQYF. The CDR3, as DNA: TGTGCCAGCAGCTTCAGGGGCACAGATACGCAGTATTTT.

The V gene is TRBV5-1, the J gene TRBJ1-2; D is perhaps TRBD1 (6 bases). CDR1 SGHRS and CDR2 YFSETQ come from the germline V gene. The CDR3 runs to 14 residues. V shed 0 bases and J shed 4 bases, with 10 bases lying between them. CDR3 in DNA: TGCGCCAGCAGCTTGGTGGACAGTCCCTATGGCTACACCTTC. It is translated as CASSLVDSPYGYTF.

V is TRBV4-2 and J is TRBJ2-5, with D hard to call. This CDR3 region has 13 residues. Deletions cut 6 bases from V and 5 bases from J, with 13 bases between. The V gene's germline CDR1 is LGHNA and CDR2 YNFKEQ. As DNA, the CDR3 is TGTGCCAGCAGTACTGGCGCTAGTGAGACCCAGTACTTC. Residues: CASSTGASETQYF.

The chain couples TRBV9 to TRBJ2-7, with 9 bases fitting TRBD1. V lost 4 bases and J lost 3; bases outside the gene matches: 11. This CDR3 spans 16 amino acids. Germline CDR1 reads SGDLS; CDR2 reads YYNGEE. The CDR3 loop reads CASSQSPGQGIYEQYF. The CDR3 nucleotides read TGTGCCAGCAGCCAGAGCCCGGGACAGGGCATCTACGAGCAGTACTTC.

The rearrangement joins TRBV25-1 to TRBJ1-4, with 7 nucleotides matching TRBD1. The CDR3 contains 16 residues. The junction had 7 bases not matched to a gene; V was cut back by 1 base and J by 5 bases. Germline V lookup: CDR1 MGHDK, CDR2 SYGVNS. This CDR3 is CASSEFRGTDNEKLFF. CDR3 nucleotide sequence: TGTGCCAGCAGTGAATTCAGGGGGACGGACAATGAAAAACTGTTTTTT. The complete variable domain, with remaining parts taken from reference TRBV25-1 and TRBJ1-4, reads EADIYQTPRYLVIGTGKKITLECSQTMGHDKMYWYQQDPGMELHLIHYSYGVNSTEKGDLSSESTVSRIRTEHFPLTLESARPSHTSQYLCASSEFRGTDNEKLFFGSGTQLSVL.

Within the sample, this clonotype is medium-sized. This rearrangement joins TRBV29-1 to TRBJ2-1; D is uncertain. CDR1 SQVTM and CDR2 ANQGSEA come from the germline V gene. This CDR3 contains 10 residues. V was pared by 7 bases and J by 2 bases, with 3 bases between. CDR3 nucleotide sequence: TGCAGCGCCGCCTACAATGAGCAGTTCTTC. Residues: CSAAYNEQFF.

The table lists this clonotype with many counts. V is TRBV5-1 and J is TRBJ2-3, with D perhaps TRBD1 or TRBD2 (6 bases each). The CDR3 loop spans 17 amino acids. Looked up from germline, CDR1 is SGHRS and CDR2 is YFSETQ. V was pared by 2 bases and J by 1 base, with 17 bases between. CDR3 coding DNA: TGCGCCAGCAGCTTCTATACGGGGGCTCGTGGCACAGATACGCAGTATTTT. Protein sequence: CASSFYTGARGTDTQYF.

This clonotype was observed at least ten times. V gene TRBV27 combines with J gene TRBJ2-3, with 14 bases aligning to TRBD2. Trimming cost V 3 bases and J 6 bases; bases outside gene matches: 5. The germline V gene encodes CDR1 MNHEY and CDR2 SMNVEV (reference sequence). The CDR3 consists of 16 residues. Written as DNA, the CDR3 is TGTGCCAGCAGTTTGCCGGGACTAGCGGGGGTTGATACGCAGTATTTT. As protein: CASSLPGLAGVDTQYF.

The rearrangement joins TRBV19 to TRBJ1-5; no definite D call. Trimming cost V 3 bases and J 0 bases, with 12 bases left between them. Germline values: CDR1 LNHDA, CDR2 SQIVND (reference sequence). The CDR3 sequence is 16 residues long. CDR3 sequence reads: CASSIGDTYSNQPQHF. The CDR3, as DNA: TGTGCCAGTAGTATTGGAGACACCTATAGCAATCAGCCCCAGCATTTT.

Concerning this clonotype: One end of the junction varies from germline; a read error may be responsible. This sequence joins TRBV7-7 and TRBJ2-5; 7 bases agree with TRBD2. The germline gives CDR1 SSHAT, CDR2 FNYEAQ (reference sequence). There are 14 residues in the CDR3. The DNA of the CDR3 is TGTGCTAGCAGCCCAGCGGGAAGGGAAGAGACCCAGTACTTC. Its translation: CASSPAGREETQYF. The entire variable domain, with the rest obtained from reference TRBV7-7 and TRBJ2-5, is as follows: GAGVSQSPRYKVTKRGQDVTLRCDPISSHATLYWYQQALGQGPEFLTYFNYEAQPDKSGLPSDRFSAERPEGSISTLTIQRTEQRDSAMYRCASSPAGREETQYFGPGTRLLVL.

This chain links TRBV29-1 with TRBJ1-2; D may be TRBD1 (5 bases). There are 12 residues in the CDR3. Germline V gene sequence: CDR1 SQVTM, CDR2 ANQGSEA. V shed 4 bases and J shed 8 bases, with 14 bases lying between them. The CDR3 region is CSVVRGGRGYTF. The CDR3 DNA reads as TGCAGCGTTGTTAGGGGAGGGAGAGGCTACACCTTC.

This chain uses TRBV9 with TRBJ2-3, with TRBD2 matching over 14 bases. CDR1 is SGDLS and CDR2 is YYNGEE in the germline V gene. This CDR3 is built from 17 residues. After removal of 3 bases from V and 0 bases from J, the junction contained 3 bases not matched to a gene. CDR3 in DNA: TGTGCCAGCAGCGGACTAGCGGGGGGGCCAAGCACAGATACGCAGTATTTT. This codes for CASSGLAGGPSTDTQYF.

The count of this clonotype is one. The chain is built from TRBV2 and TRBJ1-2, with a tentative D call TRBD1 (5 bases). Germline CDR1 and CDR2: SNHLY and FYNNEI. The CDR3 has 14 amino acids. V lost 6 bases to trimming and J lost 8 bases, with 19 bases between them. The chain's CDR3 is CASRDTGTGQGYTF. DNA of the CDR3: TGTGCCAGCAGGGACACCGGGACCGGGCAGGGCTACACCTTC.

The chain combines TRBV19 with TRBJ1-1, with D hard to call. This CDR3 comprises 15 residues. V dropped 1 base and J dropped 3 bases, with 12 bases sitting between them. The germline V gene encodes CDR1 LNHDA and CDR2 SQIVND (reference sequence). The CDR3 loop reads CASSIGLTSYTEAFF. The CDR3 bases are TGTGCCAGTAGTATAGGTTTAACGAGTTACACTGAAGCTTTCTTT.

The table lists this clonotype with a few counts. The chain links TRBV29-1 to TRBJ1-2; 10 nucleotides line up with TRBD1. V dropped 0 bases and J dropped 4; count of bases not matched to a gene: 5. The CDR3 spans 15 residues. The V gene's germline CDR1 is SQVTM and CDR2 ANQGSEA. The CDR3 DNA follows: TGCAGCGTTGAAGACGACAGGGGGCTGACCTATGGCTACACCTTC. It translates to CSVEDDRGLTYGYTF.

The chain combines TRBV25-1 with TRBJ1-2; D is uncertain. The CDR3 loop spans 13 amino acids. The V gene's germline CDR1 is MGHDK and CDR2 SYGVNS. The V end was cut by 1 base, the J end by 5 bases, with 8 bases between. CDR3 sequence: CASSESLGYGYTF. The CDR3 DNA follows: TGTGCCAGCAGTGAATCTCTAGGGTATGGCTACACCTTC.

The rearrangement joins TRBV19 to TRBJ1-5, with TRBD1 as a possible D gene (5 bases). Trimming removed 5 bases at V and 4 bases at J, with 12 bases between. The CDR3 spans 14 residues. CDR1 and CDR2 (germline): LNHDA, SQIVND (reference sequence). The DNA for the CDR3 is TGTGCCAGTAGTTCCCAGGGCCTTAATCAGCCCCAGCATTTT. Translating gives CASSSQGLNQPQHF.

A remark on this clonotype: Germline is not matched at one junction end, which may reflect a read error. This chain connects TRBV4-3 to TRBJ1-4; no definite D call. CDR3 length equals 17 residues. Per germline, CDR1 LGHNA and CDR2 YSLEER. DNA for the CDR3: TGCGCCAGCAGCCAAGAACTCATACGGGGAACTTATGAAAAACTGTTTTTT. It yields the protein CASSQELIRGTYEKLFF.